The 5 T cell receptor beta chains given below trace back to one sample, sequenced in a study of blood T cell repertoires in COVID-19. This table comes from immunoSEQ multiplex PCR, and its TCRdb copy is limited to in-frame clones, with some not included. The sample consists of approximately 130,000 clones, roughly 86% of them appearing once. Material: peripheral blood. All receptors come from a woman in her fifties or sixties who had recovered from COVID-19.

V is TRBV7-8 and J is TRBJ1-1; D uncertain. The germline V gene has CDR1 SGHVS and CDR2 FQNEAQ. V was cut by 1 base and J by 1 base, with 7 bases left in between. There are 14 residues in the CDR3. This chain's CDR3 is CASSLVAGNTEAFF. The CDR3 DNA reads as TGTGCCAGCAGCTTAGTTGCGGGGAACACTGAAGCTTTCTTT.

The chain uses TRBV2 and TRBJ2-3; TRBD1 agrees at 9 bases. This CDR3 contains 14 residues. Germline values: CDR1 SNHLY, CDR2 FYNNEI. V shed 6 bases and J 3 bases; nucleotides not matched to a gene: 4. The CDR3 here is CASRLGQGTDTQYF. CDR3 sequence (DNA): TGTGCCAGCAGGCTGGGACAGGGTACAGATACGCAGTATTTT.

The rearrangement links TRBV11-3 to TRBJ2-1, with 8 bases identical to TRBD1. The CDR3 is 15 amino acids. The V segment lost 5 bases and the J segment 3 bases; nucleotides outside the gene matches: 6. From germline, CDR1 is SGHNT and CDR2 YENEEA. CDR3: CASSPQGAVYNEQFF. In DNA form, the CDR3 reads TGTGCCAGCAGCCCCCAGGGGGCAGTCTACAATGAGCAGTTCTTC.

The chain couples TRBV11-3 to TRBJ2-1; 12 nucleotides match TRBD2. Germline V CDR1 and CDR2: SGHNT, YENEEA. CDR3 length: 14 amino acids. J gave up 8 bases and V 3 bases, and 2 bases lay outside the gene matches. Here the CDR3 reads CASSLTSGSYEQFF. In DNA, the CDR3 is TGTGCCAGCAGCTTGACTAGCGGGAGTTATGAGCAGTTCTTC.

The chain couples TRBV7-9 to TRBJ2-3, with TRBD1 matching 7 bases. Germline CDR1 reads SEHNR; CDR2 reads FQNEAQ (reference sequence). This CDR3 is built from 17 residues. J was trimmed by 2 bases and V by 5 bases; bases with no gene match: 13. Written as DNA, the CDR3 is TGTGCCAGCAGCGCGACAGGGAGAGGGTATGCCACAGATACGCAGTATTTT. It is translated as CASSATGRGYATDTQYF.